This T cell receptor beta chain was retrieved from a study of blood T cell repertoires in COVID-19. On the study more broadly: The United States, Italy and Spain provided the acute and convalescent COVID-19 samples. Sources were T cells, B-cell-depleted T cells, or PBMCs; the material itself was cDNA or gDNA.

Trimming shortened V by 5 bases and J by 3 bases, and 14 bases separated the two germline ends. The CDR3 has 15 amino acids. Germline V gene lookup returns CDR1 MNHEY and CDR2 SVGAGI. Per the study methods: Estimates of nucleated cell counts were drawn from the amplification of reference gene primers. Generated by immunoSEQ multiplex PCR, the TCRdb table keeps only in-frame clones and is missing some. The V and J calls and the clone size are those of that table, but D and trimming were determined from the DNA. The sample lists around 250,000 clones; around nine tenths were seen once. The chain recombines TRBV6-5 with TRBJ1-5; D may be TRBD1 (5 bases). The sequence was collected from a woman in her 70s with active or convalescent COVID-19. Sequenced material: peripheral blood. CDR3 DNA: TGTGCCAGCAGTCAAAACCAGGGCCACAATCAGCCCCAGCATTTT. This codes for CASSQNQGHNQPQHF.